A selection of T cell receptor beta chains follows, all from one sample in a study of T cells after yellow fever vaccination. TCRdb ran MiXCR on the 5' RACE reads and lists one entry per CDR3 protein. The table records about 240,000 distinct CDR3 sequences, around 3.5% of them present only once. The sequencing used PBMCs, collected 15 days after the yellow fever booster vaccination. The receptor source for this set is a man younger than 30 who received the YFV17D yellow fever vaccine. Each CDR3 is given without its conserved first and last residue.

v_call cdr3_aa
TRBV12-3/TRBV12-4 ASTLAHGQGGSEAF
TRBV5-1 ASSLEAADTQY
TRBV7-3 ASSLSRYNEQF
TRBV5-1 ASSLDAGHYEQY
TRBV5-1 ASRPPQGAGGETQY
TRBV10-3 AIRPVGATGELF
TRBV24-1 ATSGRRPLGNTDTQY
TRBV27 ASSLLTKDTQY
TRBV2 ASSFAAEPSPLH
TRBV12-3/TRBV12-4 ASSYRDSNEKLF
TRBV12-3/TRBV12-4 ASRPGTGGNTEAF
TRBV12-3/TRBV12-4 ASSFSLTNEKLF
TRBV5-6 ASSWKTGGTEAF
TRBV5-1 ASSLSGGGGYGYT
TRBV28 ASESSAGGSYNEQF
TRBV5-6 ASSLAIGGDTQY
TRBV4-2 ASSQRTGGSETQY
TRBV2 ASRQGGGQPQH
TRBV5-1 ASSRRDNTNEKLF
TRBV7-2 ASSSLISNQPQH
TRBV27 ASSLFSPGAGDRSDTQY
TRBV7-8 ASSLGRGTLIEKLF
TRBV12-3/TRBV12-4 ASSLQWGPNEKLF
TRBV7-9 ASSGTGGPPQH
TRBV7-3 ASSSAPGGYGYT
TRBV12-3/TRBV12-4 ASSRLFLTDTQY
TRBV20-1 SASSGYPTDTQY
TRBV7-9 ARSLDEGSDTQY
TRBV24-1 ATSDIQGWTDTQY
TRBV12-3/TRBV12-4 ASSLMAGNQPQH
TRBV10-3 AISDGSPDTQY
TRBV11-2 ASSLGQGSEQF
TRBV7-9 ASSWSVSGNTIY
TRBV7-2 ASRSGLPNEQF
TRBV5-4 ASSPGVGGYT
TRBV5-1 ASSFRAAQETQY
TRBV7-3 ASSLVGQINEQF
TRBV10-3 AISESEQIGTYEQY
TRBV4-3 ASSQDRTGGADTQY
TRBV27 ASSSAVTGGHQPQH
TRBV12-3/TRBV12-4 ASSPGGGVDTQY
TRBV7-9 ASSSLGEGQGRTDTQY
TRBV20-1 SASHSGPLGETQY
TRBV7-7 ASSLGLANTGELF
TRBV12-3/TRBV12-4 ASSRHAGGARGNTIY
TRBV6-5 ASSYSASNYGYT
TRBV7-6 ASSLTGGPSTDTQY
TRBV7-2 ASSLMYNEQF
TRBV27 ASSHGNTGELF